Below are 12 T cell receptor beta chains sequenced from a single sample in a study of OX40 agonist ivuxolimab in advanced cancers. Some clones are missing from TCRdb's copy, which holds only in-frame ones; the method was immunoSEQ multiplex PCR. Among approximately 50,000 clones, 70% to 90% were seen once, and the ten largest hold about 0.82%. Source: CD4+ or CD8+ T cells sorted from blood, taken in a trial of the OX40 agonist ivuxolimab. The receptors shown here come from an adult with an advanced solid tumor such as melanoma, head and neck, liver or kidney cancer.

This rearrangement joins TRBV23-1 to TRBJ1-2; TRBD1 agrees at 9 bases. TRBV23-1 falls under the ORF class, with uncertain function. Trimming at V came to 4 bases and at J to 8 bases, leaving 8 bases not matched to a gene. This CDR3 spans 14 amino acids. CDR3 DNA: TGCGCCAGCAGTCTCGAACAGGGGGCGCGGGGCTACACCTTC. Its translation is CASSLEQGARGYTF.

This chain uses TRBV27 with TRBJ2-7, with a possible D match to TRBD1 (6 bases). The CDR3 has 13 residues. The germline V gene has CDR1 MNHEY and CDR2 SMNVEV (reference sequence). V dropped 6 bases and J dropped 5 bases, with 14 bases sitting between them. The CDR3 loop is CASRSRGDHEQYF. The CDR3 DNA reads as TGTGCCAGCAGATCCAGGGGTGACCACGAGCAGTACTTC.

J is TRBJ2-1 and V is TRBV18; TRBD2 matches at 12 bases. The J segment lost 7 bases and the V segment lost 5 bases, leaving 6 bases of the junction unmatched. CDR1 KGHSH and CDR2 LQKENI come from the germline V gene. The CDR3 covers 15 residues. The DNA of the CDR3 is TGTGCCAGCTCATCGACTAGCGGGAGAAAGAATGAGCAGTTCTTC. Translated, it gives CASSSTSGRKNEQFF.

The table lists this clone with a few counts. The rearrangement uses TRBV14 and TRBJ2-4; D not resolved. Trimming cost V 0 bases and J 6 bases, with 12 bases left between them. There are 15 residues in the CDR3. Germline V CDR1 and CDR2: SGHDN, FVKESK. The CDR3, as DNA: TGTGCCAGCAGCCAAGAACGGATGGGTGGAAACATTCAGTACTTC. It yields the protein CASSQERMGGNIQYF.

This rearrangement joins TRBV10-1 to TRBJ2-7, with D possibly being TRBD2 (6 bases). There are 12 residues in the CDR3. V dropped 8 bases and J dropped 5 bases, with 13 bases sitting between them. Germline CDR1 reads WNHNN; CDR2 reads SYGVQD (reference sequence). The CDR3 reads CASSAGPNEQYF. The CDR3 region has the DNA TGCGCCAGCTCGGCGGGGCCAAACGAGCAGTACTTC.

The chain recombines TRBV21-1 with TRBJ1-4; the D call of TRBD1 is as the table states it, not checked on the DNA. TRBV21-1 is listed as a pseudogene. The CDR3 runs 16 residues. The chain's CDR3 is CASSKALCRTNEKLFF. For the CDR3, the DNA is TGTGCCAGCAGCAAAGCGCTTTGCAGAACTAATGAAAAACTGTTTTTT.

The chain combines TRBV5-1 with TRBJ2-7; D remains ambiguous. Per germline, CDR1 SGHRS and CDR2 YFSETQ. V lost 2 bases and J lost 1, with 7 bases in between. The CDR3 spans 13 residues. In DNA, the CDR3 is TGCGCCAGCAGCTTAGAGATGTCCTACGAGCAGTACTTC. This encodes CASSLEMSYEQYF.

The rearrangement links TRBV19 to TRBJ2-7, with TRBD1 as a possible D gene (6 bases). This CDR3 has 13 residues. Germline V gene lookup returns CDR1 LNHDA and CDR2 SQIVND (reference sequence). V was clipped by 4 bases and J by 2 bases, with 9 bases between them. The CDR3 reads CASSRTETYEQYF. DNA of the CDR3: TGTGCCAGTAGTAGGACAGAAACCTACGAGCAGTACTTC.

The chain joins TRBV19 to TRBJ2-1; D is perhaps TRBD1 (6 bases). Germline CDR1 reads LNHDA; CDR2 reads SQIVND (reference sequence). Trimming removed 1 base from V and 4 bases from J, with 11 bases in between. The CDR3 covers 15 residues. In nucleotides, the CDR3 is TGTGCCAGTAGTATAGCGACAGGCCGTTACAATGAGCAGTTCTTC. This codes for CASSIATGRYNEQFF.

This rearrangement joins TRBV30 to TRBJ2-7; 11 bases line up with TRBD1. The germline V gene encodes CDR1 GTSNPN and CDR2 SVGIG (reference sequence). V was clipped by 0 bases and J by 3 bases; unmatched bases: 7. CDR3 size: 16 residues. CDR3 amino acids: CAWSVGVGTGGYEQYF. The CDR3 DNA reads TGTGCCTGGAGTGTAGGGGTCGGGACAGGGGGCTACGAGCAGTACTTC.

This sequence joins TRBV23-1 and TRBJ2-3; D remains unclear. TRBV23-1 is treated as an ORF (open reading frame) with a function not yet certain. V was trimmed by 8 bases and J by 4 bases, leaving 16 bases between them. The CDR3 totals 14 residues. For the CDR3, the DNA is TGCGCCAGCTTCCCGGTGAATTCGGCAGATACGCAGTATTTT. Its protein is CASFPVNSADTQYF.

This clone came up a few times. V gene TRBV5-1 combines with J gene TRBJ2-3; 11 bases are a match to TRBD2. Germline trimming cut 4 bases from V and 6 bases from J; bases unmatched to any gene: 10. Germline CDR1 and CDR2: SGHRS and YFSETQ. The CDR3 has 16 residues. This chain's CDR3 is CASSPRTSGWTDTQYF. The CDR3 bases are TGCGCCAGCAGCCCTCGGACTAGCGGGTGGACGGATACGCAGTATTTT.